Described below is a single TCR beta chain sequence and its context. The antigen remains undetermined. This specimen belongs to a study of T cell responses to AZD1222 COVID-19 vaccine. Findings and caveats of the study: Only a handful of AZD1222 recipients, several in all, had baseline seropositivity. Spike-specific TCR breadth and depth were elevated following two AZD1222 doses. Most donors were white British, females outnumbered males, and clonal diversity was possibly underestimated. Nearly half of unique spike-specific TCRs reportedly avoided B.1.351 and B.1.1.7 mutated regions.

The CDR3 loop spans 12 amino acids. Trimming cost V 4 bases and J 7 bases, with 5 bases left between them. Per germline, CDR1 LGHDT and CDR2 YNNKEL (reference sequence). The repertoire was sequenced with immunoSEQ multiplex PCR; TCRdb's copy has only in-frame clones and lacks some. The repertoire holds some 130,000 clones, with just under 95% as singletons. The sequence came from an adult who received the AZD1222 COVID-19 vaccine. The specimen was peripheral blood, collected 28 days after the second AZD1222 dose. The chain links TRBV3-1 (or the pseudogene TRBV3-2) to TRBJ1-6; D is undetermined. CDR3 in amino acids: CASSLLNSPLHF. The CDR3 DNA reads as TGTGCCAGCAGCCTACTAAATTCACCCCTCCACTTT.